The 9 T cell receptor beta chains presented below share a single source sample, sequenced in a study of shared clonotypes between healthy human individuals. Clones were sequenced by immunoSEQ multiplex PCR, and TCRdb holds only the in-frame ones, with some missing. The sample consists of under 2,000,000 clones, around 96% of them appearing once. Naive CD8 cells, CD45RO-negative and positively selected for CCR7, excluded terminally differentiated effector memory CD45RA+ cells. Material for sequencing was naive CD8+ T cells sorted from blood. The receptors here all came from a man in his late teens or twenties in good health.

As for this clone: Germline is not matched at one junction end, which may reflect a read error. J is TRBJ1-2 and V is TRBV9; the match to TRBD1 covers 7 bases. Germline CDR1 reads SGDLS; CDR2 reads YYNGEE. This CDR3 is built from 15 residues. The CDR3 is CASSVGDSPNYGYTF. The CDR3 DNA follows: TGTGCCAGCAGCGTTGGGGACAGCCCTAATTATGGCTACACCTTC.

Only one count was recorded for this clone. The chain joins TRBV14 to TRBJ1-1; D is undetermined. Germline lookup yields CDR1 SGHDN and CDR2 FVKESK. This CDR3 region has 17 residues. Trimming left V 1 base short and J 1 base short, with 16 bases between. CDR3 sequence (DNA): TGTGCCAGCAGCCAAGGCGTTACAAGGTTTCCGAACACTGAAGCTTTCTTT. Protein sequence: CASSQGVTRFPNTEAFF.

The chain links TRBV27 to TRBJ2-7; 8 bases align to TRBD1. Germline V gene lookup returns CDR1 MNHEY and CDR2 SMNVEV (reference sequence). The CDR3 is 16 residues long. The junction had 11 bases not matched to a gene; V was cut back by 4 bases and J by 3 bases. The CDR3 DNA reads TGTGCCAGCAGTTACTCAGGGGGCGAAAGGGACTACGAGCAGTACTTC. This sequence encodes CASSYSGGERDYEQYF.

DNA of the CDR3: TGTGCCAGCAGTGAAGGTTTAGGCCTTAACTATGGCTACACCTTC. It encodes CASSEGLGLNYGYTF. The genes are TRBV6-1 and TRBJ1-2; D gene ambiguous. The germline CDR1 and CDR2 sequences are MNHNS and SASEGT. This CDR3 has 15 residues. Trimming removed 1 base at V and 1 base at J, with 10 bases between.

The chain employs TRBV7-2 and TRBJ2-1; D is unclear. This CDR3 has 12 residues. V was shortened by 1 base and J by 10 bases, with 8 bases between the two germline ends. Germline V gene data show CDR1 as SGHTA and CDR2 as FQGNSA. CDR3 coding DNA: TGTGCCAGCAGCTTAGTGCCCCAAGAGCAGTTCTTC. Translation: CASSLVPQEQFF.

This clone was recorded a few times. The rearrangement joins TRBV2 to TRBJ1-2; no clear D. The CDR3 contains 15 residues. Trimming took 6 bases from V and 4 from J, leaving 18 bases between them. Per the germline V gene, CDR1 is SNHLY and CDR2 is FYNNEI. CDR3 in DNA: TGTGCCAGCAGCACCAGCGTGGGGATGAGCTATGGCTACACCTTC. Encoded protein: CASSTSVGMSYGYTF.

The rearrangement uses TRBV7-9 and TRBJ2-1; 9 bases align to TRBD1. Germline CDR1 is SEHNR and CDR2 is FQNEAQ (reference sequence). CDR3 length: 15 residues. V lost 5 bases and J lost 7; bases outside the gene matches: 9. The CDR3 sequence is CASSETGGFVNEQFF. The CDR3 DNA reads TGTGCCAGCAGCGAGACAGGGGGTTTTGTTAATGAGCAGTTCTTC. The whole variable domain, remainder taken from reference TRBV7-9 and TRBJ2-1, is DTGVSQNPRHKITKRGQNVTFRCDPISEHNRLYWYRQTLGQGPEFLTYFQNEAQLEKSRLLSDRFSAERPKGSFSTLEIQRTEQGDSAMYLCASSETGGFVNEQFFGPGTRLTVL.

The genes are TRBV28 and TRBJ2-2; D call uncertain. The CDR3 consists of 12 residues. V was shortened by 1 base and J by 6 bases, with 3 bases between the two germline ends. CDR1 and CDR2 from the germline V gene are MDHEN and SYDVKM. This chain's CDR3 is CASSLYPGELFF. The DNA for the CDR3 is TGTGCCAGCAGTTTATATCCCGGGGAGCTGTTTTTT.

The J gene is TRBJ2-7, the V gene TRBV25-1; 9 nucleotides agree with TRBD1. The V and J ends lost 10 bases and 4 bases, in that order; junction bases with no gene match: 5. This CDR3 is 12 amino acids long. Germline V gene sequence: CDR1 MGHDK, CDR2 SYGVNS. The CDR3 bases are TGTGCCACGGGACAGGGTTGGTACGAGCAGTACTTC. Translated, it gives CATGQGWYEQYF.